This T cell receptor (beta chain) appears in the sequencing data of a study of PD-1 blockade in classical Hodgkin lymphoma. Looking at the study overall: The study gave patients nivolumab 3 mg/kg intravenously every 2 weeks.

Assay: immunoSEQ multiplex PCR; the TCRdb copy retains only in-frame clones and omits some. This sample has some 93,000 clones, with approximately 92% found just once. Findings and caveats of the study: Whoever responded completely had baseline diversity much like that seen in newly diagnosed patients. By C4D1, CD4+ diversity increased significantly, especially in complete responders.

Brentuximab vedotin exposure varied among the patients, all of whom had relapsed after autologous stem cell transplantation. Turning to this clone: The antigen is undetermined.

CDR3 size: 14 residues. The ends were cut back, 3 bases at V and 3 bases at J, with 11 bases in the middle. The V gene's germline CDR1 is MDHEN and CDR2 SYDVKM. The V call is TRBV28, the J call TRBJ1-2, with D perhaps matching TRBD1 (6 bases). This specimen consisted of peripheral blood mononuclear cells (PBMCs), obtained before the second cycle of nivolumab. This sequence was found in a human donor with classical Hodgkin lymphoma. CDR3 in DNA: TGTGCCAGCAGTTTGGGTCAGGGGTACTATGGCTACACCTTC. Amino acid sequence: CASSLGQGYYGYTF.